The 8 T cell receptor beta chains below come from one sample, sequenced in a study of CD8+CD57+ T cells in acquired aplastic anemia. For sequencing, patients were chosen who had shown expansion of CD8+CD57+ cells by flow cytometry. Both TCR beta VDJ combination and CDR3 sequence profiling were carried out. Genomic DNA was the template for this profiling. TCRdb processed the reads anew with MiXCR; each CDR3 protein has one entry. The data show around 200,000 distinct CDR3 sequences, with about half seen just once and 10% to 15% held by the top ten. The sequencing input was sorted CD4+, CD8+, or CD8+CD57+ T cells (not recorded which) from PBMCs. All receptors derive from a human donor with aplastic anemia.

Concerning this clonotype: This may arise from a read error, as a much more abundant clone is one base away. The V gene is TRBV20-1, the J gene TRBJ1-2; TRBD1 matches 12 bases. Germline assignment: CDR1 DFQATT and CDR2 SNEGSKA (reference sequence). The CDR3 consists of 15 residues. CDR3 residues: CSARGQGAVGYGHTF. CDR3 in DNA: TGCAGTGCTAGGGGACAGGGGGCAGTCGGCTATGGCCACACCTTC.

The table lists this clonotype with many counts. The chain combines TRBV5-1 with TRBJ2-3; 14 nucleotides align to TRBD2. The CDR3 sequence is 19 residues long. Germline values: CDR1 SGHRS, CDR2 YFSETQ. Trimming removed 0 bases from V and 2 bases from J; junction bases left unmatched: 8. Here the CDR3 DNA reads TGCGCCAGCAGCTTGGGGACTAGCGGGGGGATGGCTGCCACAGATACGCAGTATTTT. Translation gives CASSLGTSGGMAATDTQYF.

This clonotype was counted many times. The rearrangement joins TRBV6-1 to TRBJ2-1; no clear D. The CDR3 consists of 13 residues. V was clipped by 2 bases and J by 10 bases, with 12 bases between them. CDR1 and CDR2 (germline): MNHNS, SASEGT. The CDR3 here is CASSEFPDGEQFF. CDR3 DNA sequence: TGTGCCAGCAGTGAATTCCCGGACGGCGAGCAGTTCTTC.

Here the CDR3 reads CASSMRGNTEAFF. CDR3 in DNA: TGTGCCAGTAGTATGAGGGGGAACACTGAAGCTTTCTTT. This chain connects TRBV19 to TRBJ1-1; weak D call: TRBD1 (5 bases). The CDR3 has 13 amino acids. Germline V lookup: CDR1 LNHDA, CDR2 SQIVND (reference sequence). Trimming pared 3 bases from V and 1 base from J, leaving 6 bases between.

The chain joins TRBV14 to TRBJ1-1; D unclear. CDR3 length: 11 amino acids. Germline CDR1 is SGHDN and CDR2 is FVKESK. The V end lost 11 bases, the J end lost 7 bases, and 14 bases lay between the germline ends. CDR3 bases: TGTGCCGGCGGGCGGACCAGTGAAGCTTTCTTT. This gives the protein CAGGRTSEAFF.

This sequence joins TRBV2 and TRBJ2-6; no definite D call. Germline V gene lookup returns CDR1 SNHLY and CDR2 FYNNEI. CDR3 size: 15 residues. V lost 9 bases, J lost 0 bases, and 12 bases lay in between. The CDR3 protein is CARESMGSGANVLTF. CDR3 nucleotide sequence: TGTGCCAGAGAAAGCATGGGCTCTGGGGCCAACGTCCTGACTTTC.

This clonotype has at least ten counts. The V and J genes are TRBV2 and TRBJ2-4; no reliable D call. The CDR3 has 14 amino acids. V dropped 5 bases and J dropped 1 base, with 9 bases sitting between them. Per germline, CDR1 SNHLY and CDR2 FYNNEI. The CDR3 DNA sequence: TGTGCCAGCAGTCAGACATCGGCCAAAAACATTCAGTACTTC. Encoded protein: CASSQTSAKNIQYF.

This chain links TRBV20-1 with TRBJ2-1; D remains ambiguous. The V end was cut by 2 bases, the J end by 5 bases, with 10 bases between. From germline, CDR1 is DFQATT and CDR2 SNEGSKA (reference sequence). This CDR3 comprises 13 residues. The CDR3 DNA is TGCAGTGCTAGACAGGACGCGCACAATGAGCAGTTCTTC. Its protein product is CSARQDAHNEQFF.